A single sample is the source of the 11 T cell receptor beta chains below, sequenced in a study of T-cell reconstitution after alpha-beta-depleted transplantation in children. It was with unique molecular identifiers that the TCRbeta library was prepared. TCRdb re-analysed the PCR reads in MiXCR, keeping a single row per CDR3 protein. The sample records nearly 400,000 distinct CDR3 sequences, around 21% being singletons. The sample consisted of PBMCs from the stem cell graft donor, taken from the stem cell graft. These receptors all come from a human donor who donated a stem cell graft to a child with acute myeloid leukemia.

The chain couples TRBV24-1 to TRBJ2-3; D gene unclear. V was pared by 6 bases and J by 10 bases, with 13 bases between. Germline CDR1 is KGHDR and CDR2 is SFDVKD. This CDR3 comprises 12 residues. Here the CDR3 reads CATSSVQSAQYF. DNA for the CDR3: TGTGCCACCAGTTCTGTACAGTCTGCGCAGTATTTT.

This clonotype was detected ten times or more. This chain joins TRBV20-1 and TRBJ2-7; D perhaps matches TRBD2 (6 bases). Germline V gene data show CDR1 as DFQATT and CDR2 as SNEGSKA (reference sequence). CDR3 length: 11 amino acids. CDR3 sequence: CSWGDLYEQYF. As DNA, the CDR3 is TGCAGCTGGGGGGATCTCTACGAGCAGTACTTC.

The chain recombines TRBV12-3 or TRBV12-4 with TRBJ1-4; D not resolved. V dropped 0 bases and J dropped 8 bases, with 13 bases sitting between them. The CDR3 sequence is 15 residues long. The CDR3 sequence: CASSLAGRRGEKLFF. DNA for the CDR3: TGTGCCAGCAGTTTAGCAGGGAGGCGAGGCGAAAAACTGTTTTTT.

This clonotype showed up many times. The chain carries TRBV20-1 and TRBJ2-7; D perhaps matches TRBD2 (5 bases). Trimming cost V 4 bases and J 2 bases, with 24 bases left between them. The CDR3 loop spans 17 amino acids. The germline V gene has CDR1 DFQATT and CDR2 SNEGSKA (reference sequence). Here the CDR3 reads CSATSSLSEGLPYEQYF. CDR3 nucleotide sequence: TGCAGTGCTACTTCAAGCCTTTCTGAGGGTTTGCCCTACGAGCAGTACTTC.

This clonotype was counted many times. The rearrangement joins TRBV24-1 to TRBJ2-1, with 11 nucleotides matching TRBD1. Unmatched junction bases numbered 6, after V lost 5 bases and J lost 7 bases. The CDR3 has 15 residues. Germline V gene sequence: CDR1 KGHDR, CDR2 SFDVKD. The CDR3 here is CATSAGQGAENEQFF. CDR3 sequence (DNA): TGTGCCACCAGTGCCGGACAGGGGGCTGAGAATGAGCAGTTCTTC.

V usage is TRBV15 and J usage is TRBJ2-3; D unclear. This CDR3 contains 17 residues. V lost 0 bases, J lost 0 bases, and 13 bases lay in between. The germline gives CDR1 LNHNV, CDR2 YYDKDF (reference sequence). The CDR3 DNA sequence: TGTGCCACCAGCAGAGATCTCCTACAGACTAGCACAGATACGCAGTATTTT. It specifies CATSRDLLQTSTDTQYF.

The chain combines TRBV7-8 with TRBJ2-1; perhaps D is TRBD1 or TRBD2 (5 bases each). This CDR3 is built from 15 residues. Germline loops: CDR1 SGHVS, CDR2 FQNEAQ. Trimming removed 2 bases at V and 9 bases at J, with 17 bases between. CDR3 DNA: TGTGCCAGCAGCTTATCAGGGACGTCAAGGAGTGAGCAGTTCTTC. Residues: CASSLSGTSRSEQFF.

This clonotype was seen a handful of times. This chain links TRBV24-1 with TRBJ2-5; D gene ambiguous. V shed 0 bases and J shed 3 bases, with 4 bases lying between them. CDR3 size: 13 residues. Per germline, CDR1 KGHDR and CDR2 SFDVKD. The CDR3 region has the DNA TGTGCCACCAGTGATTTGCGGGAAGAGACCCAGTACTTC. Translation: CATSDLREETQYF.

The CDR3 nucleotides read TGTGCCAGCTCACCGGGGTTTATGAACACTGAAGCTTTCTTT. Encoded protein: CASSPGFMNTEAFF. J is TRBJ1-1 and V is TRBV18; D gene unclear. The CDR3 totals 14 residues. Germline V gives CDR1 KGHSH, CDR2 LQKENI. Trimming took 3 bases from V and 0 from J, leaving 8 bases between them.

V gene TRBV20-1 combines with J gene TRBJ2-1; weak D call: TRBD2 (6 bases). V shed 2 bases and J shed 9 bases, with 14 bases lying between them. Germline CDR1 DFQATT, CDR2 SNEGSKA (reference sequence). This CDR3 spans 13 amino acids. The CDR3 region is CSARRLVQAEQFF. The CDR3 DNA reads TGCAGTGCTAGAAGACTAGTCCAAGCTGAGCAGTTCTTC.

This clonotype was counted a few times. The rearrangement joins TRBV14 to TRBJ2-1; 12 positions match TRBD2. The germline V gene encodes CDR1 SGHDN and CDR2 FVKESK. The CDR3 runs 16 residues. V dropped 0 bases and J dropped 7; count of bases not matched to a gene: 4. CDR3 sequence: CASSQEASGRGNEQFF. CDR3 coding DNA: TGTGCCAGCAGCCAAGAAGCTAGCGGGAGGGGAAATGAGCAGTTCTTC.